The 14 T cell receptor beta chains presented below share a single source sample, sequenced in a study of vaccination effects on CD4 cells after COVID-19. In the ViraFEST assay, antigen-specific CD4+ clonotypes were identified by expansion after peptide-pool stimulation. CD4+ T cells were isolated after about nine days of culture. These TCRs' antigens remain unknown. Sequenced by immunoSEQ multiplex PCR; TCRdb stores in-frame clones only, minus some. In the table there are approximately 82,000 clones, around 74% of which are singletons. Specimen: CD4+ T cells from PBMCs cultured with HCoV-229E spike peptides, collected before COVID-19 vaccination. These receptors came from a human donor who received a COVID-19 vaccine.

This rearrangement joins TRBV6-5 to TRBJ2-5; 7 nucleotides match TRBD2. The V and J ends lost 6 bases and 4 bases, in that order; junction bases with no gene match: 11. Germline CDR1 is MNHEY and CDR2 is SVGAGI. The CDR3 sequence is 15 residues long. The CDR3 DNA reads as TGTGCCAGCAGAATTCGTTTGGGGGGGGTAGAGACCCAGTACTTC. Translation gives CASRIRLGGVETQYF.

The chain is built from TRBV2 and TRBJ1-2, with 7 bases fitting TRBD1. The CDR3 totals 12 residues. With V trimmed by 9 bases and J by 5 bases, 6 bases remained unmatched. Germline values: CDR1 SNHLY, CDR2 FYNNEI. CDR3 coding DNA: TGTGCCAGTCACGGGACAGCTTATGGCTACACCTTC. Its protein product is CASHGTAYGYTF.

V and J are TRBV5-1 and TRBJ1-2, with D maybe TRBD1 (5 bases). CDR1 is SGHRS and CDR2 is YFSETQ in the germline V gene. V was pared by 2 bases and J by 2 bases, with 13 bases between. There are 15 residues in the CDR3. CDR3 sequence (DNA): TGCGCCAGCAGCTTATTCTCCGGGACCAACTATGGCTACACCTTC. Translated: CASSLFSGTNYGYTF.

The V call is TRBV7-3, the J call TRBJ1-6; possibly TRBD1 for D (6 bases). Trimming shortened V by 0 bases and J by 10 bases, and 13 bases separated the two germline ends. CDR3 size: 15 residues. Germline CDR1 reads SGHTA; CDR2 reads FQGTGA. The CDR3 DNA sequence: TGTGCCAGCAGCTTAACAAGGACAGAGAACTCACCCCTCCACTTT. It translates to CASSLTRTENSPLHF. The variable domain in full, completed from reference TRBV7-3 and TRBJ1-6, reads GAGVSQTPSNKVTEKGKYVELRCDPISGHTALYWYRQSLGQGPEFLIYFQGTGAADDSGLPNDRFFAVRPEGSVSTLKIQRTERGDSAVYLCASSLTRTENSPLHFGNGTRLTVT.

V usage is TRBV19 and J usage is TRBJ1-3, with D possibly TRBD1 on 5 matching bases. Trimming removed 9 bases from V and 0 bases from J, with 15 bases in between. The CDR3 is 15 residues long. The V gene's germline CDR1 is LNHDA and CDR2 SQIVND (reference sequence). CDR3 region: CASTRQLLSGNTIYF. The CDR3 DNA is TGTGCCAGCACCAGACAGCTACTCTCTGGAAACACCATATATTTT.

The rearrangement joins TRBV27 to TRBJ2-1, with 14 nucleotides matching TRBD2. Losses at the gene ends were 2 bases for V and 7 bases for J; bases not matched to a gene: 4. The germline CDR1 and CDR2 sequences are MNHEY and SMNVEV (reference sequence). The CDR3 totals 16 residues. The DNA for the CDR3 is TGTGCCAGCAGTTTACGACTAGCGGGGGGGATTAATGAGCAGTTCTTC. Its translation: CASSLRLAGGINEQFF.

The gene calls are TRBV6-2 or TRBV6-3 and TRBJ2-4, with D possibly being TRBD2 (7 bases). CDR3 size: 15 residues. V was clipped by 6 bases and J by 1 base, with 13 bases between them. Germline lookup yields CDR1 MNHEY and CDR2 SVGEGT. CDR3: CASSTGGLAKNIQYF. CDR3 coding DNA: TGTGCCAGCAGCACCGGGGGGCTGGCCAAAAACATTCAGTACTTC.

The rearrangement uses TRBV7-8 and TRBJ1-5; no reliable D call. This CDR3 region has 13 residues. V gave up 4 bases and J gave up 5 bases, with 9 bases separating them. The germline CDR1 and CDR2 sequences are SGHVS and FQNEAQ. In nucleotides, the CDR3 is TGTGCCAGCAGCTCACGATACGATCAGCCCCAGCATTTT. This translates into CASSSRYDQPQHF.

In nucleotides, the CDR3 is TGTGCCAGCAGCTTAGTGGCGGGGGGGCGCACAGATACGCAGTATTTT. This encodes CASSLVAGGRTDTQYF. The rearrangement links TRBV7-2 to TRBJ2-3; 9 nucleotides match TRBD2. The CDR3 is made up of 16 amino acids. CDR1 is SGHTA, CDR2 FQGNSA, per germline. V was pared by 1 base and J by 1 base, with 3 bases of the junction left unmatched.

V is TRBV3-1 (or the pseudogene TRBV3-2) and J is TRBJ1-1, with 7 bases identical to TRBD1. The CDR3 has 14 residues. The germline CDR1 and CDR2 sequences are LGHDT and YNNKEL (reference sequence). J gave up 10 bases and V 2 bases, and 10 bases lay outside the gene matches. CDR3 region: CASSQQTGSMRAFF. Here the CDR3 DNA reads TGTGCCAGCAGCCAACAGACAGGGTCTATGAGAGCTTTCTTT.

The rearrangement joins TRBV14 to TRBJ1-1; a possible D gene is TRBD1 (5 bases). Trimming pared 6 bases from V and 4 bases from J, leaving 12 bases between. This CDR3 has 13 residues. Germline loops: CDR1 SGHDN, CDR2 FVKESK. The CDR3 reads CASSKGVVTEAFF. The CDR3 DNA reads as TGTGCCAGCAGTAAAGGGGTTGTCACTGAAGCTTTCTTT.

The chain employs TRBV11-2 and TRBJ2-5; no firm D call. This CDR3 region has 15 residues. Germline V gene lookup returns CDR1 SGHAT and CDR2 FQNNGV. V was clipped by 2 bases and J by 0 bases, with 10 bases between them. CDR3 protein: CASSLTSANQETQYF. In nucleotides, the CDR3 is TGTGCCAGCAGCTTAACATCGGCAAACCAAGAGACCCAGTACTTC.

This clone was seen only once. The V gene is TRBV4-1, the J gene TRBJ1-2, with 7 positions matching TRBD1. The CDR3 contains 13 residues. Germline CDR1 MGHRA, CDR2 YSYEKL. V lost 1 base and J lost 5; bases outside the gene matches: 1. CDR3 bases: TGCGCCAGCAGCCAAGGACAGGGTTATGGCTACACCTTC. It encodes CASSQGQGYGYTF.

This chain connects TRBV19 to TRBJ1-3, with D possibly matching TRBD1 (6 bases). The CDR3 is made up of 15 amino acids. Germline assignment: CDR1 LNHDA and CDR2 SQIVND (reference sequence). V was trimmed by 6 bases and J by 0 bases, leaving 12 bases between them. The CDR3 coding sequence is TGTGCCAGTAGGAAGGGGGATCACTCTGGAAACACCATATATTTT. This translates into CASRKGDHSGNTIYF.